This TCR beta chain was identified during a study of blood T cell repertoires in COVID-19 (dated by TCRdb to 2018 to 2021). Regarding the study in general: The collaborator samples originated in the United States, Italy and Spain and spanned the acute and convalescent phases of COVID-19. The prospective study material was composed of cDNA or gDNA derived from T cells, B-cell-depleted T cells, or PBMCs. Where HLA class I and class II types were available, the types were taken from metadata supplied by the sample provider, not from assay-based typing. The dataset comprised deeply sampled blood TCRbeta repertoires from subjects exposed to, actively infected with, or recovered from COVID-19. A de-identified subject ID, COVID-19 status, age in years and sex were almost always included in the sample metadata. The repertoires were released in a freely available public database intended as a resource for research on the immune response to SARS-CoV-2. Samples came from the ongoing ImmuneRACE study (first 160 participants) plus 1,254 subjects from 6 global collaborators. Summary of the overall study and its limitations: Clinical and demographic metadata were provided uncurated, with the amount varying by source and participant.

This clone was recorded a few times. Its antigen has not been determined. Per-nucleotide qualities are absent, and no much larger clonotype sits a single base away. The immunoSEQ Assay, a bias-controlled multiplex PCR, was used to amplify TCRbeta CDR3 regions from genomic DNA. Per the original workflow: Nucleated cell counts per sample were estimated from amplification of reference gene primers within the assay. Sequence reads were collapsed and filtered to measure the absolute abundance of every unique TCRbeta CDR3 rearrangement. For each sample, productive Simpson clonality was calculated as the square root of Simpson's diversity index across productive rearrangements. Drawn from immuneACCESS, this table holds only the in-frame rearrangements with V and J called that TCRdb kept. Clones are partly lost; checked studies trace under half to an unresolved V gene and leave the rest unexplained. D and trimming were read from the DNA, whereas the V and J calls and clone size are those reported in that table. In this sample the table shows 55,000 to 80,000 clones, about 81% of which occur a single time. Roughly 12% of the sample belongs to the ten largest clones.

Collaborating institutions collected whole blood in K2EDTA tubes following their own protocols. Collaborator samples were shipped for TCRbeta analysis as frozen whole blood, isolated PBMCs, or DNA extracted from either sample type. There are 14 amino acids in the CDR3, from cysteine to phenylalanine inclusive. The retained sequence is limited to the CDR3, 42 bases, with the frame set at the first base. The germline ends are 14 bases apart after V is trimmed by 5 bases and J by 6 bases. CDR1 and CDR2, per the germline V gene (reference sequence), are SEHNR and FQNEAQ. This clonotype was sampled from a human donor in a cohort sampled during active COVID-19. Sample: peripheral blood. The chain joins TRBV7-9 to TRBJ1-5; no D segment can be confidently identified. This receptor carries the CDR3 CASSLGSTPQPQHF. The DNA is TGTGCCAGCAGCCTGGGCAGCACCCCTCAGCCCCAGCATTTT.